A selection of T cell receptor beta chains follows, all from one sample in a study of T-cell reconstitution after alpha-beta-depleted transplantation in children. From the PCR reads, TCRdb called clonotypes with MiXCR, one entry per CDR3 protein. The sample lists 450,000 to 600,000 distinct CDR3 sequences, 15% to 20% occurring once. The sequences come from PBMCs from the stem cell graft donor, collected from the stem cell graft. Receptor source: a human donor who donated a stem cell graft to a child with acute lymphoblastic leukemia. Each CDR3 is given with its conserved first and last residue. A D gene is named only where the DNA matches it firmly. A row's size may be missing; if present it is once, few, many or a size class.

CDR3 DNA: TGCGCCAGCAGCCAGACTAGCGGGAACGCAGATACGCAGTATTTT
CDR3 protein: CASSQTSGNADTQYF
V gene: TRBV4-1
clone size: few
D gene: TRBD2
J gene: TRBJ2-3

CDR3 DNA: TGTGCCAGCAGCTTAGAAGACGGACCCTACGAGCAGTACTTC
CDR3 protein: CASSLEDGPYEQYF
V gene: TRBV11-2
clone size: .
D gene: .
J gene: TRBJ2-7

CDR3 DNA: TGCGCCAGCAGCCAAGAAGTCCCTACAGATACGCAGTATTTT
CDR3 protein: CASSQEVPTDTQYF
V gene: TRBV4-1
clone size: few
D gene: .
J gene: TRBJ2-3

CDR3 DNA: TGTGCCATCAGTGAAACGGCCGGCGAGTCACCCCTCCACTTT
CDR3 protein: CAISETAGESPLHF
V gene: TRBV10-3
clone size: .
D gene: .
J gene: TRBJ1-6

CDR3 DNA: TGCGCCAGCAGCTTGTCAGATTCTATGAACACTGAAGCTTTCTTT
CDR3 protein: CASSLSDSMNTEAFF
V gene: TRBV5-1
clone size: few
D gene: .
J gene: TRBJ1-1

CDR3 DNA: TGTGCCAGCAGCTCCTCTAGCGGGAGCAGAGTAGAGACCCAGTACTTC
CDR3 protein: CASSSSSGSRVETQYF
V gene: TRBV7-2
clone size: few
D gene: TRBD2
J gene: TRBJ2-5

CDR3 DNA: TGTGCCAGTAGCCAGGGTTTATTTCAGCCCCAGCATTTT
CDR3 protein: CASSQGLFQPQHF
V gene: TRBV19
clone size: few
D gene: .
J gene: TRBJ1-5

CDR3 DNA: TGCAGTGCTAGAGCCACAGGGACTAGGTTTTACGAGCAGTACTTC
CDR3 protein: CSARATGTRFYEQYF
V gene: TRBV20-1
clone size: .
D gene: TRBD2
J gene: TRBJ2-7

CDR3 DNA: TGCGCCAGCAGCCGGTTAGAGGCTAGCGGGAGGGCCTCCTACGAGCAGTACTTC
CDR3 protein: CASSRLEASGRASYEQYF
V gene: TRBV4-1
clone size: few
D gene: TRBD2
J gene: TRBJ2-7

CDR3 DNA: TGCAGCGTTGGTCCGGATAGCAATCAGCCCCAGCATTTT
CDR3 protein: CSVGPDSNQPQHF
V gene: TRBV29-1
clone size: few
D gene: .
J gene: TRBJ1-5

CDR3 DNA: TGTGCCAGCAGTTCCCCGAGACAGGGAAACACCATATATTTT
CDR3 protein: CASSSPRQGNTIYF
V gene: TRBV27
clone size: .
D gene: .
J gene: TRBJ1-3

CDR3 DNA: TGTGCCAGTAGTATTGTGACAGGACCCGCTTCGGCCAACGTCCTGACTTTC
CDR3 protein: CASSIVTGPASANVLTF
V gene: TRBV19
clone size: few
D gene: .
J gene: TRBJ2-6

CDR3 DNA: TGTGCCAGCAGTGAATATGTGACTGGGGGCTCGGCTGGAAACACCATATATTTT
CDR3 protein: CASSEYVTGGSAGNTIYF
V gene: TRBV6-1
clone size: .
D gene: .
J gene: TRBJ1-3

CDR3 DNA: TGTGCCAGCAGCCTCCGACAGGGCGGGTTGAGCGAGACCCAGTACTTC
CDR3 protein: CASSLRQGGLSETQYF
V gene: TRBV9
clone size: .
D gene: TRBD1
J gene: TRBJ2-5

CDR3 DNA: TGTGCCAGCAGTTCAGGGGGCCCCGAGCAGTTCTTC
CDR3 protein: CASSSGGPEQFF
V gene: TRBV13
clone size: .
D gene: TRBD1
J gene: TRBJ2-1

CDR3 DNA: TGTGCCACCAGCAGAGATCGGGCGGGAGGTAGCTCCTACGAGCAGTACTTC
CDR3 protein: CATSRDRAGGSSYEQYF
V gene: TRBV15
clone size: .
D gene: TRBD2
J gene: TRBJ2-7

CDR3 DNA: TGTGCCAGTAGTAGTTTGGAACCCTCCTACGAGCAGTACTTC
CDR3 protein: CASSSLEPSYEQYF
V gene: TRBV19
clone size: .
D gene: .
J gene: TRBJ2-7

CDR3 DNA: TGCGCCAGCAGCCTAACAAGGTCTGGAAACACCATATATTTT
CDR3 protein: CASSLTRSGNTIYF
V gene: TRBV5-1
clone size: few
D gene: .
J gene: TRBJ1-3

CDR3 DNA: TGTGCCAGCAGCCAAGGGACCCTTGGGACTAGCGGGTCCGAGCAGTTCTTC
CDR3 protein: CASSQGTLGTSGSEQFF
V gene: TRBV4-2
clone size: few
D gene: TRBD2
J gene: TRBJ2-1

CDR3 DNA: TGCAGCGTTGCGGAGGGATCAGATACGCAGTATTTT
CDR3 protein: CSVAEGSDTQYF
V gene: TRBV29-1
clone size: .
D gene: .
J gene: TRBJ2-3

CDR3 DNA: TGCGCCAGCAGCTTAGGACAGTCTAGCACAGATACGCAGTATTTT
CDR3 protein: CASSLGQSSTDTQYF
V gene: TRBV5-1
clone size: .
D gene: .
J gene: TRBJ2-3

CDR3 DNA: TGTGCCACCAAGGGCGTAAAGACGGGCACTGAAGCTTTCTTT
CDR3 protein: CATKGVKTGTEAFF
V gene: TRBV21-1
clone size: .
D gene: .
J gene: TRBJ1-1

CDR3 DNA: TGTGCCAGCAGTTTAGCCGGGATCTCCTACAATGAGCAGTTCTTC
CDR3 protein: CASSLAGISYNEQFF
V gene: TRBV12-3/TRBV12-4
clone size: many
D gene: .
J gene: TRBJ2-1

CDR3 DNA: TGCGCCAGCAGCTTGGTAAGGGATACAAAATTCCGCACAGATACGCAGTATTTT
CDR3 protein: CASSLVRDTKFRTDTQYF
V gene: TRBV5-1
clone size: few
D gene: .
J gene: TRBJ2-3